One and the same sample provided the 28 T cell receptor beta chains below, sequenced in a study of type 1 regulatory T cells. Their recognized antigens are unknown. One entry per CDR3 protein results from TCRdb running MiXCR on the reads. The profile shows roughly 71,000 distinct CDR3 sequences, around 60% of them singletons. Sequences were obtained from cultured T cells, either the whole culture or a sorted T cell fraction (not recorded which). Subset noted: Tr1-enriched cell product generated in vitro against host alloantigens. All receptors derive from a human donor in good health.

CDR3 residues: CASSQEGTGTNEKLFF. The CDR3, as DNA: TGTGCCAGCAGCCAGGAAGGGACAGGAACGAATGAAAAACTGTTTTTT. This sequence joins TRBV4-2 and TRBJ1-4; 8 nucleotides align to TRBD1. J was trimmed by 5 bases and V by 3 bases; bases with no gene match: 8. The CDR3 spans 16 residues. The germline V gene has CDR1 LGHNA and CDR2 YNFKEQ.

The chain couples TRBV7-9 to TRBJ2-5; no clear D. Germline CDR1 and CDR2: SEHNR and FQNEAQ (reference sequence). The CDR3 has 12 residues. With 6 bases removed from V and 5 bases from J, the gap between germline ends came to 10 bases. The CDR3 region has the DNA TGTGCCAGCAGTCCGACCTCCGAGACCCAGTACTTC. It translates to CASSPTSETQYF.

The chain employs TRBV5-8 and TRBJ2-1; a weak D match, TRBD2 (7 bases). V lost 9 bases and J lost 10, with 14 bases in between. Germline assignment: CDR1 SGHTS and CDR2 YDEGEE. The CDR3 runs 11 residues. CDR3 nucleotides: TGTGCCACGCGAGGGGGGGAGGAGCAGTTCTTC. It yields the protein CATRGGEEQFF.

This clonotype was observed a few times. The gene calls are TRBV12-2 and TRBJ2-2; the D call of TRBD2 is as the table states it, not checked on the DNA. TRBV12-2 corresponds to a pseudogene. The CDR3 runs to 18 residues. CDR3 loop: CASRPIPWGLAGPGELFF. CDR3 DNA: TGTGCAAGTCGCCCCATTCCTTGGGGACTAGCGGGACCCGGGGAGCTGTTTTTT.

CDR3 DNA sequence: TGTGCCAGCAGTGATGACCGAGAGACCCAGTACTTC. Translating it yields CASSDDRETQYF. The rearrangement uses TRBV6-1 and TRBJ2-5; no definite D call. The CDR3 runs 12 residues. Germline CDR1 is MNHNS and CDR2 is SASEGT. Between the trimmed V and J ends, which lost 3 bases and 4 bases, there was a span of 6 bases.

The chain uses TRBV18 and TRBJ2-1; 9 nucleotides agree with TRBD2. Losses at the gene ends were 2 bases for V and 4 bases for J; bases not matched to a gene: 3. This CDR3 is 15 amino acids long. Germline CDR1 and CDR2: KGHSH and LQKENI. The CDR3, as DNA: TGTGCCAGCTCACCAGTCGCGGGAGGGTACAATGAGCAGTTCTTC. This encodes CASSPVAGGYNEQFF.

This CDR3 reads CASRSTDRVVETQYF. Here the CDR3 DNA reads TGTGCCAGCAGATCAACAGACAGGGTCGTCGAGACCCAGTACTTC. This chain uses TRBV6-9 with TRBJ2-5; 7 bases line up with TRBD1. The junction had 12 bases not matched to a gene; V was cut back by 6 bases and J by 5 bases. The CDR3 runs to 15 residues. Germline V CDR1 and CDR2: MNHGY, SVAAGI.

The chain recombines TRBV7-9 with TRBJ2-5, with TRBD2 matching 16 bases. The germline V gene encodes CDR1 SEHNR and CDR2 FQNEAQ (reference sequence). Losses at the gene ends were 3 bases for V and 2 bases for J; bases not matched to a gene: 9. The CDR3 covers 19 residues. The CDR3 DNA sequence: TGTGCCAGCAGCTTTCAGACGGGGACTAGCGGGAGGGGACAAGAGACCCAGTACTTC. Protein: CASSFQTGTSGRGQETQYF.

The chain recombines TRBV6-1 with TRBJ2-6; no definite D call. Trimming removed 6 bases from V and 8 bases from J, with 26 bases in between. Germline V gene sequence: CDR1 MNHNS, CDR2 SASEGT. The CDR3 totals 18 residues. CDR3 region: CASRVQGPGVLFSNVLTF. The CDR3 nucleotides read TGTGCCAGCAGAGTCCAAGGACCTGGGGTCCTTTTCTCCAACGTCCTGACTTTC.

The J gene is TRBJ2-1, the V gene TRBV20-1; no clear D. Trimming took 2 bases from V and 8 from J, leaving 13 bases between them. CDR3 length: 13 residues. Germline values: CDR1 DFQATT, CDR2 SNEGSKA (reference sequence). CDR3 bases: TGCAGTGCTAGACAGCAACCGACGGATGAGCAGTTCTTC. Translating it yields CSARQQPTDEQFF.

The V gene is TRBV7-2, the J gene TRBJ1-1; 8 nucleotides agree with TRBD1. Germline V lookup: CDR1 SGHTA, CDR2 FQGNSA. Trimming cost V 1 base and J 0 bases; bases outside gene matches: 4. The CDR3 totals 16 residues. The CDR3 protein is CASSLVGTGMNTEAFF. The CDR3 region has the DNA TGTGCCAGCAGCTTAGTAGGGACAGGAATGAACACTGAAGCTTTCTTT.

V gene TRBV11-1 combines with J gene TRBJ2-1, with TRBD2 matching 9 bases. This CDR3 comprises 16 residues. Germline lookup yields CDR1 SGHAT and CDR2 FQDESV (reference sequence). Trimming cost V 4 bases and J 7 bases; bases outside gene matches: 11. The CDR3 bases are TGTGCCAGCAGCTCAGGGAAGCTAGCGGGAAAGAATGAGCAGTTCTTC. Translation gives CASSSGKLAGKNEQFF.

The V and J genes are TRBV27 and TRBJ1-1; D not certain. Trimming removed 2 bases at V and 4 bases at J, with 11 bases between. The CDR3 runs to 14 residues. CDR1 and CDR2 from the germline V gene are MNHEY and SMNVEV (reference sequence). CDR3 nucleotides: TGTGCCAGCAGTTTACGGAACGAGGCCACTGAAGCTTTCTTT. Its translation: CASSLRNEATEAFF.

The chain joins TRBV5-1 to TRBJ2-2, with 8 bases matching TRBD1. Germline V CDR1 and CDR2: SGHRS, YFSETQ. Trimming took 4 bases from V and 6 from J; bases not matched to a gene: 11. The length of the CDR3 is 16 residues. The CDR3 nucleotides are TGCGCCAGCAGCCAGCAAGGACAGGGTTTTTCCGGGGAGCTGTTTTTT. Protein sequence: CASSQQGQGFSGELFF. Variable domain in full (rest from reference TRBV5-1 and TRBJ2-2): KAGVTQTPRYLIKTRGQQVTLSCSPISGHRSVSWYQQTPGQGLQFLFEYFSETQRNKGNFPGRFSGRQFSNSRSEMNVSTLELGDSALYLCASSQQGQGFSGELFFGEGSRLTVL.

The V and J genes are TRBV7-2 and TRBJ2-3; D might be TRBD2 (6 bases). The CDR3 has 13 residues. In germline, CDR1 is SGHTA, CDR2 FQGNSA. Trimming cost V 3 bases and J 3 bases, with 7 bases left between them. The DNA of the CDR3 is TGTGCCAGCAGCTTTCTAGCGACAGATACGCAGTATTTT. Its translation: CASSFLATDTQYF.

V gene TRBV20-1 combines with J gene TRBJ1-1; the D is unclear. Trimming shortened V by 0 bases and J by 6 bases, and 5 bases separated the two germline ends. The CDR3 is 11 amino acids. Germline values: CDR1 DFQATT, CDR2 SNEGSKA (reference sequence). The CDR3 loop is CSARDASEAFF. CDR3 nucleotide sequence: TGCAGTGCTAGAGACGCTTCTGAAGCTTTCTTT.

The V and J genes are TRBV5-1 and TRBJ2-1, with D perhaps given as TRBD1 or TRBD2 (5 bases each). Trimming pared 1 base from V and 6 bases from J, leaving 14 bases between. Germline values: CDR1 SGHRS, CDR2 YFSETQ. This CDR3 region has 15 residues. The CDR3 loop reads CASSLTSGTFNEQFF. In DNA form, the CDR3 reads TGCGCCAGCAGCTTGACCTCCGGGACCTTCAATGAGCAGTTCTTC.

V usage is TRBV9 and J usage is TRBJ1-2; a possible D gene is TRBD1 (5 bases). The CDR3 runs 13 residues. CDR1 is SGDLS, CDR2 YYNGEE, per germline. Trimming took off 3 bases at V and 2 bases at J, with 8 bases between the two ends. CDR3 amino acids: CASSARDNYGYTF. In DNA form, the CDR3 reads TGTGCCAGCAGCGCCCGGGACAACTATGGCTACACCTTC.

This clonotype was seen once. This may be a read error: a much more frequent sequence differs by one nucleotide. The chain joins TRBV7-2 to TRBJ2-3; D perhaps matches TRBD1 (5 bases). Germline loops: CDR1 SGHTA, CDR2 FQGNSA. The CDR3 has 14 residues. CDR3: CGSSFTGHTDTQYF. The CDR3 DNA follows: TGTGGCAGCAGCTTCACAGGACACACAGATACGCAGTATTTT.

This sequence joins TRBV5-4 and TRBJ1-1; no reliable D call. Between the trimmed V and J ends, which lost 3 bases and 5 bases, there was a span of 8 bases. CDR3 length equals 12 residues. Per the germline V gene, CDR1 is SGHNT and CDR2 is YYREEE (reference sequence). The CDR3 DNA reads TGTGCCAGCAGCTCCCGGGAGACTGAAGCTTTCTTT. Protein product: CASSSRETEAFF.

The V gene is TRBV15, the J gene TRBJ2-4; D may be TRBD1 or TRBD2 (5 bases each). Germline CDR1 and CDR2: LNHNV and YYDKDF (reference sequence). Trimming removed 6 bases at V and 8 bases at J, with 17 bases between. This CDR3 is built from 14 residues. The CDR3 region is CATSQFKGTDIQYF. The CDR3 DNA follows: TGTGCCACCAGTCAATTCAAGGGGACGGACATTCAGTACTTC.

This chain joins TRBV12-5 and TRBJ1-1; D not certain. This CDR3 is 11 amino acids long. The germline CDR1 and CDR2 sequences are LGHNT and FRNRAP. The V end lost 4 bases, the J end lost 10 bases, and 10 bases lay between the germline ends. The CDR3 loop is CASGYTRGAFF. CDR3 DNA sequence: TGTGCTAGTGGTTACACACGCGGAGCTTTCTTT.

This clonotype turned up a few times. The chain employs TRBV20-1 and TRBJ2-7, with D tentatively TRBD1 or TRBD2 (7 bases each). From germline, CDR1 is DFQATT and CDR2 SNEGSKA (reference sequence). The CDR3 is made up of 15 amino acids. Trimming shortened V by 0 bases and J by 2 bases, and 14 bases separated the two germline ends. The CDR3 sequence is CSARDWAGGAYEQYF. Written as DNA, the CDR3 is TGCAGTGCTAGAGATTGGGCAGGGGGGGCCTACGAGCAGTACTTC.

The chain joins TRBV6-1 to TRBJ2-7; D is ambiguous. Between the trimmed V and J ends, which lost 2 bases and 5 bases, there was a span of 13 bases. In germline, CDR1 is MNHNS, CDR2 SASEGT. The CDR3 spans 14 residues. Here the CDR3 DNA reads TGTGCCAGCAGTGAAAGATCTCGCCCCCACGAGCAGTACTTC. It encodes CASSERSRPHEQYF.

The V and J genes are TRBV20-1 and TRBJ1-6; 8 bases align to TRBD1. The CDR3 spans 13 residues. With V trimmed by 3 bases and J by 7 bases, 2 bases remained unmatched. Germline CDR1 is DFQATT and CDR2 is SNEGSKA (reference sequence). The CDR3 DNA is TGCAGTGCTAGGACAGGGGTAAATTCACCCCTCCACTTT. It is translated as CSARTGVNSPLHF.

This rearrangement joins TRBV5-1 to TRBJ2-7; unclear D gene. V was pared by 2 bases and J by 1 base, with 7 bases between. In germline, CDR1 is SGHRS, CDR2 YFSETQ. The CDR3 consists of 13 residues. In nucleotides, the CDR3 is TGCGCCAGCAGCTTAACGGTATCCTACGAGCAGTACTTC. Its translation is CASSLTVSYEQYF.

The chain carries TRBV12-3 or TRBV12-4 and TRBJ2-1, with D tentatively TRBD1 or TRBD2 (5 bases each). The ends were cut back, 5 bases at V and 0 bases at J, with 29 bases in the middle. CDR3 size: 21 residues. CDR3 DNA: TGTGCCAGCAGTCCTATGGGTCGGGGCCGAACTCCTAAGAGCTCCTACAATGAGCAGTTCTTC. This translates into CASSPMGRGRTPKSSYNEQFF.

V is TRBV5-1 and J is TRBJ2-3; no reliable D call. This CDR3 comprises 14 residues. Germline V CDR1 and CDR2: SGHRS, YFSETQ. V lost 3 bases and J lost 4, with 12 bases in between. In DNA form, the CDR3 reads TGCGCCAGCAGCTCCGCCCCCGGCGCAGATACGCAGTATTTT. This gives the protein CASSSAPGADTQYF.